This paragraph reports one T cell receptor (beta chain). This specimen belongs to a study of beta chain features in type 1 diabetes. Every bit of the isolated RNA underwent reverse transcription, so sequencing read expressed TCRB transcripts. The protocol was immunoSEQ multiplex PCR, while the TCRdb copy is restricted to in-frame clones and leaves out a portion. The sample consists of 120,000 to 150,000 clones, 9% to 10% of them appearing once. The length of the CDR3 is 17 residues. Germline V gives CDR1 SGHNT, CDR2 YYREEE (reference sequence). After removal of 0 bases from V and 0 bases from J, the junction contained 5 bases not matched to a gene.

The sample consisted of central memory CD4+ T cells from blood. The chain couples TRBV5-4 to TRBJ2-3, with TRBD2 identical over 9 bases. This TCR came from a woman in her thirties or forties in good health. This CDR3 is CASSLAGTSTSTDTQYF. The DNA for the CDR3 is TGTGCCAGCAGCTTGGCCGGGACTAGCACTAGCACAGATACGCAGTATTTT.